This T cell receptor beta chain came from a study of T-cell memory formation after mild COVID-19. Whole-study results and caveats: CD4+ bias marked clones expanding day 15 to 37, unlike balanced contracting clones.

TCRdb recomputed calls from the 5' RACE reads with MiXCR, one row per CDR3 protein. The profile covers over 250,000 distinct CDR3 sequences, with 15% appearing a single time and around a fifth taken by the ten largest. CDR1 SGHRS and CDR2 YFSETQ come from the germline V gene. CDR3 size: 15 residues. V trimming: 5 bases; J trimming: 2 bases; junction bases outside the gene matches: 7. Comments on this clonotype: Its matching antigen is unknown.

The sequenced material came from PBMCs or a T cell subset sorted from them (not recorded which). The chain recombines TRBV5-1 with TRBJ1-3; TRBD1 matches at 7 bases. This receptor was obtained from a man younger than 30 who had mild COVID-19 (a few samples of this study predate the infection). Cell type and time point are not known. The CDR3 DNA reads TGCGCCAGCAGGGTCTCGGGACAGACTGGAAACACCATATATTTT. Its protein is CASRVSGQTGNTIYF.